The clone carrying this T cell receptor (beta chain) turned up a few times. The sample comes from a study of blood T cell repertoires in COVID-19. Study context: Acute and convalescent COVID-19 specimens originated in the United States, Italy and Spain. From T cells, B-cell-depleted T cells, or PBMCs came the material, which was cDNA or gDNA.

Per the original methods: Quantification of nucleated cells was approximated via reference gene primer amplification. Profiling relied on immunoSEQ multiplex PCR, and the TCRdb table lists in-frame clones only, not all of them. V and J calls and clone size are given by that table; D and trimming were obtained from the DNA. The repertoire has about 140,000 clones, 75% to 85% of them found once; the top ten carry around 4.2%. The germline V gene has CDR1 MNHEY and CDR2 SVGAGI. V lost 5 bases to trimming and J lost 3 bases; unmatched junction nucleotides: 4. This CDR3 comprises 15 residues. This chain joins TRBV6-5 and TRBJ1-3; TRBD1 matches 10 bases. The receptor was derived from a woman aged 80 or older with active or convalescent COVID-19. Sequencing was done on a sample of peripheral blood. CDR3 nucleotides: TGTGCCAGCAGTCGGACAGGGGGTCGTGGAAACACCATATATTTT. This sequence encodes CASSRTGGRGNTIYF.